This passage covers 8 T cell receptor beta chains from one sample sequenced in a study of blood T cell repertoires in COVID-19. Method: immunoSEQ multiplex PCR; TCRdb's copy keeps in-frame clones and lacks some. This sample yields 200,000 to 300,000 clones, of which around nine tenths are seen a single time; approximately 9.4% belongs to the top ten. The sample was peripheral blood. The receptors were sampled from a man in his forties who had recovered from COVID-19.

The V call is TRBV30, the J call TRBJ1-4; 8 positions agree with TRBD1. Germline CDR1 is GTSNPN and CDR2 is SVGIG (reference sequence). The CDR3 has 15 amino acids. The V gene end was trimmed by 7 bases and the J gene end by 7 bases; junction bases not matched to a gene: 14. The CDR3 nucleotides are TGTGCCTTAACACCTCCGGACAGGGCTGTTGAAAAACTGTTTTTT. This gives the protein CALTPPDRAVEKLFF.

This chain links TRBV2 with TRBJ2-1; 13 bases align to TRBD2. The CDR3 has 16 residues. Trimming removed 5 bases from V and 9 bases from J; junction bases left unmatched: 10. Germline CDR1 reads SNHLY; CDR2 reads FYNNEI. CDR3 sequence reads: CASSPTGTSGISEQFF. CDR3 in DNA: TGTGCCAGCAGTCCCACCGGGACTAGCGGGATCAGTGAGCAGTTCTTC.

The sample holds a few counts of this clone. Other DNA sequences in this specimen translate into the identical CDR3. The CDR3 nucleotides read TGTGCCAGCAGCCAGGGAGCCGAGACCCAGTACTTC. This translates into CASSQGAETQYF. The J gene is TRBJ2-5, the V gene TRBV3-1 (or the pseudogene TRBV3-2); tentatively, D is TRBD2 (5 bases). Germline V gene lookup returns CDR1 LGHDT and CDR2 YNNKEL (reference sequence). The CDR3 contains 12 residues. The V and J ends lost 3 bases and 5 bases respectively, with 7 bases between them.

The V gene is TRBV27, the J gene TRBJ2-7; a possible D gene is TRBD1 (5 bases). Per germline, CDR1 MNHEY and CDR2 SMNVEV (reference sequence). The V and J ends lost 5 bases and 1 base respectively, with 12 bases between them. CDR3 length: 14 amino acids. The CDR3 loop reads CASSPQHRSYEQYF. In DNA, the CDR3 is TGTGCCAGCAGTCCTCAACACAGGTCCTACGAGCAGTACTTC.

CDR3 loop: CASHSRDRSSGANVLTF. The CDR3 coding sequence is TGTGCCAGCCATTCCCGGGACAGAAGCTCTGGGGCCAACGTCCTGACTTTC. The rearrangement uses TRBV9 and TRBJ2-6, with 7 bases that match TRBD1. Germline V lookup: CDR1 SGDLS, CDR2 YYNGEE. Trimming at V came to 7 bases and at J to 0 bases, leaving 10 bases not matched to a gene. The CDR3 is 17 amino acids.

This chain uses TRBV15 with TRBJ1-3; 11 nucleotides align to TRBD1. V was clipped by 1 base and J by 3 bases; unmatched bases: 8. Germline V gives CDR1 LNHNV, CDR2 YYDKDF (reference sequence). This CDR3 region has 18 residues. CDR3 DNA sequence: TGTGCCACCAGCAGAGGACTTCAGGGACAGGGGGGTGGAAACACCATATATTTT. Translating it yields CATSRGLQGQGGGNTIYF.

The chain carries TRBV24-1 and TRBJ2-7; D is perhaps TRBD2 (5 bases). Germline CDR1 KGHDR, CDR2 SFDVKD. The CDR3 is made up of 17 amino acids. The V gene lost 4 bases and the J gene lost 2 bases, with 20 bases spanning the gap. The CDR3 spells CATSDPTGSREAYEQYF. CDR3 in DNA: TGTGCCACCAGTGACCCCACCGGGTCGAGGGAAGCCTACGAGCAGTACTTC.

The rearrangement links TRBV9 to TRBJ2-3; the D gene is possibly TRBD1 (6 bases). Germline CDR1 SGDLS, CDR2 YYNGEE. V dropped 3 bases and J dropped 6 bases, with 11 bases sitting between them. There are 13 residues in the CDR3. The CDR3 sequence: CASSGSRGDTQYF. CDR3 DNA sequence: TGTGCCAGCAGCGGATCGAGGGGGGATACGCAGTATTTT.